The clone carrying this T cell receptor (beta chain) was seen a handful of times. Its specificity is not known. These data belong to a study of CD8 T cells in ankylosing spondylitis. Findings and caveats of the study: A motif in TCR beta, a set of fewer than ten highly homologous variants, appeared characteristic of ankylosing spondylitis blood.

TCRdb re-called the 5' RACE reads through MiXCR, storing one row per CDR3 protein. The sample carries 750,000 to 850,000 distinct CDR3 sequences, about an eighth recorded once. The CDR3 has 14 residues. Trimming took 6 bases from V and 4 from J, leaving 15 bases between them. This TCR was sampled from a male donor with ankylosing spondylitis. The chain joins TRBV12-3 or TRBV12-4 to TRBJ1-2; a weak D match, TRBD1 (5 bases). Sequenced: blood, either unsorted or a sorted T cell fraction (not recorded which). CDR3 in amino acids: CASRGPAPFYGYTF. The CDR3 DNA follows: TGTGCCAGCAGGGGACCGGCTCCCTTCTATGGCTACACCTTC.